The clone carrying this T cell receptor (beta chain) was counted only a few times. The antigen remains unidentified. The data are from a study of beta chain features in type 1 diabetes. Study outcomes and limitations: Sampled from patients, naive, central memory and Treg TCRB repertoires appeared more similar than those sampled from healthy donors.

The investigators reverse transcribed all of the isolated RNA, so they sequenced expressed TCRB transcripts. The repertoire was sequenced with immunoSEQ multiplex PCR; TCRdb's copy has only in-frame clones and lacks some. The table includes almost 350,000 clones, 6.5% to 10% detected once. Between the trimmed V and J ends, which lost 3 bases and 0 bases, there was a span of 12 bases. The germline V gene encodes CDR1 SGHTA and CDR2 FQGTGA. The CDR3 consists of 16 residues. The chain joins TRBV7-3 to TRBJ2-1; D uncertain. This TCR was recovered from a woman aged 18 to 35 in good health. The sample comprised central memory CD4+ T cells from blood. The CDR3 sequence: CASSFMSGSSYNEQFF. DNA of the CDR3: TGTGCCAGCAGCTTTATGAGTGGCAGCTCCTACAATGAGCAGTTCTTC. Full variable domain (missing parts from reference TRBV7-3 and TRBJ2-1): GAGVSQTPSNKVTEKGKYVELRCDPISGHTALYWYRQSLGQGPEFLIYFQGTGAADDSGLPNDRFFAVRPEGSVSTLKIQRTERGDSAVYLCASSFMSGSSYNEQFFGPGTRLTVL.